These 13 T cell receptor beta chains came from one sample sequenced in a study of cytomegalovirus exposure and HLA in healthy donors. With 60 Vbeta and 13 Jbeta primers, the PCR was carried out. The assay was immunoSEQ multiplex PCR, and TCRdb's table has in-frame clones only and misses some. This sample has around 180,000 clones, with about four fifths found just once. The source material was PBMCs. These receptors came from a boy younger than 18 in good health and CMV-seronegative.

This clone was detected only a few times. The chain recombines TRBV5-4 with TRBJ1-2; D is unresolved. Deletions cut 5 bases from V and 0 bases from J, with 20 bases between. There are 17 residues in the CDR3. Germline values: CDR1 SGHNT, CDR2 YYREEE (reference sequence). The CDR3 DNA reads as TGTGCCAGCAGTCTGCCAGCCGCAGGCGCTTCTAACTATGGCTACACCTTC. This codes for CASSLPAAGASNYGYTF. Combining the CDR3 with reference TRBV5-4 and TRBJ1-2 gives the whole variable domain ETGVTQSPTHLIKTRGQQVTLRCSSQSGHNTVSWYQQALGQGPQFIFQYYREEENGRGNFPPRFSGLQFPNYSSELNVNALELDDSALYLCASSLPAAGASNYGYTFGSGTRLTVV.

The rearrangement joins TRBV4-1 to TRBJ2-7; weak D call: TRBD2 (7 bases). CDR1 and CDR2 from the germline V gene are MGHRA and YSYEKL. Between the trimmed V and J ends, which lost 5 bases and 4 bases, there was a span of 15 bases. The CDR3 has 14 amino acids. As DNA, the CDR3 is TGCGCCAGCAGCTCGAAGGGGGGGATATACGAGCAGTACTTC. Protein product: CASSSKGGIYEQYF.

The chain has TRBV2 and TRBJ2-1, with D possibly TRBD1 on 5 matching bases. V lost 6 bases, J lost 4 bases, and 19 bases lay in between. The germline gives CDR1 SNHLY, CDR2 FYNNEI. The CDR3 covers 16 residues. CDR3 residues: CASSAGLVARYNEQFF. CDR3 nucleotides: TGTGCCAGCAGCGCAGGGCTGGTGGCCCGATACAATGAGCAGTTCTTC.

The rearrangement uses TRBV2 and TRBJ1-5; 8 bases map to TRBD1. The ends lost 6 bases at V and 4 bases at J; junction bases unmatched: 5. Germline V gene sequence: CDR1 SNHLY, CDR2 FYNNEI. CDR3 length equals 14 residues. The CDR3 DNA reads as TGTGCCAGCAGATGGACAGGGCTAAATCAGCCCCAGCATTTT. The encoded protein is CASRWTGLNQPQHF.

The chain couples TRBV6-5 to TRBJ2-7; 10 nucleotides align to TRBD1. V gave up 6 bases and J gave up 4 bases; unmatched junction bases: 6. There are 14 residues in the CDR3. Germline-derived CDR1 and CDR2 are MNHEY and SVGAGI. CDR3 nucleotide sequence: TGTGCCAGCAGGCCGGGACAGGGGCAATACGAGCAGTACTTC. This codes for CASRPGQGQYEQYF.

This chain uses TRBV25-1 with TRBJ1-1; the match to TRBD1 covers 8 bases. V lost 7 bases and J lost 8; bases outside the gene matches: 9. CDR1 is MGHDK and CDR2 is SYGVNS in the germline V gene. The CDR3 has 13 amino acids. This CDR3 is CASTNRGAREAFF. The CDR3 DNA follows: TGTGCCAGCACTAACAGGGGGGCGCGAGAAGCTTTCTTT.

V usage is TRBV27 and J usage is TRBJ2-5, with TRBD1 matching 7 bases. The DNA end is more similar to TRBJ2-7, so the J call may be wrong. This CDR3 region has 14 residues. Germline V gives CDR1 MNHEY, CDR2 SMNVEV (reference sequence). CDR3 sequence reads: CASSSRQGTYEQYF. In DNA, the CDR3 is TGTGCCAGCAGTTCGCGACAGGGTACCTACGAGCAGTACTTC.

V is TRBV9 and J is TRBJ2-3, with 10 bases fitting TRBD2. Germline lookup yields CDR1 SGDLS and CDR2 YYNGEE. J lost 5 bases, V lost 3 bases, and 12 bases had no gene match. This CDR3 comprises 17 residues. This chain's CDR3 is CASSGKRGGRLIDTQYF. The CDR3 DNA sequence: TGTGCCAGCAGCGGAAAGCGGGGGGGCAGGTTGATAGATACGCAGTATTTT.

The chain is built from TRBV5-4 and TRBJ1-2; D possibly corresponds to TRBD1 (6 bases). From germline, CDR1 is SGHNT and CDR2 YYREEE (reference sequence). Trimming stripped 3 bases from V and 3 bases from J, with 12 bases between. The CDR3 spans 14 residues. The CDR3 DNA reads TGTGCCAGCAGCTCACAGGGCTCCGACTATGGCTACACCTTC. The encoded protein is CASSSQGSDYGYTF. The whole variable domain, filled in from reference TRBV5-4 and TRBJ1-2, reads ETGVTQSPTHLIKTRGQQVTLRCSSQSGHNTVSWYQQALGQGPQFIFQYYREEENGRGNFPPRFSGLQFPNYSSELNVNALELDDSALYLCASSSQGSDYGYTFGSGTRLTVV.

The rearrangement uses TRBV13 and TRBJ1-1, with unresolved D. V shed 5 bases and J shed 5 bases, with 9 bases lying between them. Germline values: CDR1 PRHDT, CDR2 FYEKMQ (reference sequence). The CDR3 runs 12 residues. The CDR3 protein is CASSQSGTEAFF. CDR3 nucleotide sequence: TGTGCCAGCAGCCAAAGCGGGACTGAAGCTTTCTTT.

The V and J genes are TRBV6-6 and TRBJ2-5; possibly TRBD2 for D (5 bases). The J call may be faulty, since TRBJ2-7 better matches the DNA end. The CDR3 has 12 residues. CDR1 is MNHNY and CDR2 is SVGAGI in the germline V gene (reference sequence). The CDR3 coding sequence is TGTGCCAGCAGTGACGGGGTAAACGAGCAGTACTTC. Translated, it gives CASSDGVNEQYF.

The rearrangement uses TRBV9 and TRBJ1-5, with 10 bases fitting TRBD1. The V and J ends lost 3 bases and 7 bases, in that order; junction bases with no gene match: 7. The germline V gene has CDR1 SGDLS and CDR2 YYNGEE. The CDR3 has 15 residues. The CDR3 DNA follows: TGTGCCAGCAGCGCTGGACAGGGGGACGGGCAGCCCCAGCATTTT. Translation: CASSAGQGDGQPQHF.

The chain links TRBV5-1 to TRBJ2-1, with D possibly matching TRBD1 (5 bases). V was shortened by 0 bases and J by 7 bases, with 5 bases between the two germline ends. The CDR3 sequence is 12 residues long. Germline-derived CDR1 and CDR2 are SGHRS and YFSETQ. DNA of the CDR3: TGCGCCAGCAGCTTGGAGGGGAATGAGCAGTTCTTC. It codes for CASSLEGNEQFF.